The 2 T cell receptor beta chains below come from one sample, sequenced in a study of PD-1 blockade in classical Hodgkin lymphoma. Every one of the patients relapsed after autologous stem cell transplantation (brentuximab vedotin exposure was variable). Clones were sequenced by immunoSEQ multiplex PCR, and TCRdb holds only the in-frame ones, with some missing. This table holds about 110,000 clones, 70% to 90% found once. This material consisted of peripheral blood mononuclear cells (PBMCs), taken before the second cycle of nivolumab. Receptors originate from a human donor with classical Hodgkin lymphoma.

V gene TRBV30 combines with J gene TRBJ2-5; 7 nucleotides line up with TRBD1. TRBJ2-7 matches the DNA end more closely, so the J call is doubtful. The CDR3 has 12 residues. Germline V CDR1 and CDR2: GTSNPN, SVGIG (reference sequence). CDR3 protein: CAWSETGYEQYF. Written as DNA, the CDR3 is TGTGCCTGGTCTGAGACAGGGTACGAGCAGTACTTC.

The rearrangement joins TRBV27 to TRBJ2-1; 11 nucleotides align to TRBD1. This CDR3 is 19 amino acids long. Per germline, CDR1 MNHEY and CDR2 SMNVEV (reference sequence). V trimming: 2 bases; J trimming: 7 bases; junction bases outside the gene matches: 16. The CDR3 DNA sequence: TGTGCCAGCAGTTTAAGGACAGGGGGCACTGGGTTTGCCTTGAATGAGCAGTTCTTC. Protein: CASSLRTGGTGFALNEQFF.